This T cell receptor beta chain appears in the sequencing data of a study of blood T cell repertoires in COVID-19 (TCRdb year 2020). For the study in its entirety: Collaborator samples came from the United States, Italy and Spain and covered acute and convalescent phases of COVID-19. Sample metadata almost always included a de-identified subject ID, COVID-19 status, age in years and sex. The material from the prospective study consisted of cDNA or gDNA derived from T cells, B-cell-depleted T cells, or PBMCs. Where available, HLA class I and class II types were obtained from metadata supplied by the sample provider rather than from assay-based typing. Subjects who had been exposed to COVID-19, were actively infected with it, or had recovered from it provided the deeply sampled blood TCRbeta repertoires that made up the dataset. Samples came from the ongoing ImmuneRACE study (first 160 participants) plus 1,254 subjects from 6 global collaborators. The repertoires were released in a freely available public database meant as a resource for research on the immune response to SARS-CoV-2.

Via the germline V gene, CDR1 is MDHEN and CDR2 SYDVKM. The CDR3 contains 14 residues, cysteine and phenylalanine counted. The DNA shown is the 42-base CDR3, in frame from base 1. V ends up 2 bases short and J 3 bases short, with an unmatched junction base count of 0. Whole blood was collected in K2EDTA tubes by collaborating institutions according to the institutions' own protocols. For TCRbeta analysis, collaborators shipped samples as frozen whole blood, isolated PBMCs, or DNA extracted from either of those sample types. What the research found in general, with its limitations: The quantity of clinical and demographic metadata differed by source and by participant and was supplied without curation.

TCRbeta CDR3 regions were amplified from genomic DNA by means of the immunoSEQ Assay, a bias-controlled multiplex PCR. On the authors' methods: Within the assay, amplification of reference gene primers was used to estimate how many nucleated cells each sample contained. To quantify the absolute abundance of each unique TCRbeta CDR3 rearrangement, sequence reads were collapsed and filtered. For each sample, productive Simpson clonality was calculated as the square root of Simpson's diversity index across productive rearrangements. TCRdb's version of the immuneACCESS table is confined to in-frame rearrangements and falls short of the full clone set. An unresolved V gene accounts for under half of the shortfall where checked; the remainder is of unknown origin. D and trimming come from the DNA, and the V and J calls and clone size come from that table. This sample gives 50,000 to 65,000 clones in total; 65% to 75% of them show up just once. The top ten clonotypes cover roughly 27% of the sample.

Concerning this clone itself: Its cognate antigen has yet to be identified. Per-nucleotide qualities are absent, and no much larger clonotype sits a single base away. Other nucleotide sequences in the sample specify the same CDR3.

The receptor was derived from an elderly woman with acute or convalescent COVID-19. The V and J segments used are TRBV28 and TRBJ2-3, and 9 junction bases match TRBD2. The sample consisted of peripheral blood. The encoded CDR3 is CASSLAGGTDTQYF. Read as DNA, the sequence is TGTGCCAGCAGTTTAGCGGGAGGGACAGATACGCAGTATTTT.